This TCR beta chain originates from a study of CD8+ T cells in alopecia areata. The treatment was: oral pan-JAK inhibitor, 5-10 mg twice daily. Study results and caveats: While tofacitinib was given, many expanded lesional clones persisted in scalp and blood.

RNA was isolated and reverse transcribed to cDNA, the sequencing template. Clones were read by immunoSEQ multiplex PCR, and TCRdb kept only the in-frame ones, dropping some. This repertoire shows more than 150,000 clones, about 51% found once; its top ten account for 10%. Remarks on this clone: What it recognizes is unknown. The same CDR3 can be traced to other DNA sequences in this sample.

Germline assignment: CDR1 SEHNR and CDR2 FQNEAQ (reference sequence). The germline V and J ends were trimmed by 1 base and 7 bases, with 8 bases remaining between them. The CDR3 runs 12 residues. The origin of this receptor is a human donor with alopecia areata. The chain combines TRBV7-9 with TRBJ2-7, with D possibly matching TRBD1 (6 bases). The material sequenced was CD8+ T cells sorted from blood, taken at week 52, from a patient treated with tofacitinib. As DNA, the CDR3 is TGTGCCAGCAGCTTAGGAGGGGGTGAGCAGTACTTC. It encodes CASSLGGGEQYF.